This record concerns one T cell receptor beta chain sequence. The antigen is unknown. The same CDR3 can be traced to other DNA sequences in this sample. This sample is part of a study of cytomegalovirus exposure and HLA in healthy donors. 60 Vbeta and 13 Jbeta primers were used in PCR. Only in-frame clones appear in the TCRdb table, and some are missing; sequencing was by immunoSEQ multiplex PCR. The sample lists around 150,000 clones, approximately 90% seen once, with 0.85% to 1% in the top ten. Regarding the study as a whole: There were 160 or so TCR beta chains listed as cytomegalovirus-associated.

Sequenced material: PBMCs. The receptor comes from a woman aged 30 to 39 in good health and CMV-seronegative.

CDR3 DNA: TGCAGTGCTAGGGGGCTCACTGAAGCTTTCTTT. It codes for CSARGLTEAFF. This chain uses TRBV20-1 with TRBJ1-1; possibly TRBD1 for D (5 bases). The germline V gene has CDR1 DFQATT and CDR2 SNEGSKA (reference sequence). The CDR3 has 11 residues. V was cut by 3 bases and J by 4 bases, with 6 bases left in between.